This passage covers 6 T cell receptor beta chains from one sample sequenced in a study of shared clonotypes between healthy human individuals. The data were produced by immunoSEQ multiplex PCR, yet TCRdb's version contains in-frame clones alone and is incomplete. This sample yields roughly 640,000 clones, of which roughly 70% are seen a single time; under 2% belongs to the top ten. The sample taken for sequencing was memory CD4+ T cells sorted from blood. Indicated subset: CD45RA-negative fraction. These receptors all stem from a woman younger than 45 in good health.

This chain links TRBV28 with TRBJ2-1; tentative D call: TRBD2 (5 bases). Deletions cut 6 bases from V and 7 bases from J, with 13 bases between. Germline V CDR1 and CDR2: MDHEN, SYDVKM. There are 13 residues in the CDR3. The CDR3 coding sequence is TGTGCCAGCAGCGGCTGGAGAGGGAATGAGCAGTTCTTC. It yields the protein CASSGWRGNEQFF.

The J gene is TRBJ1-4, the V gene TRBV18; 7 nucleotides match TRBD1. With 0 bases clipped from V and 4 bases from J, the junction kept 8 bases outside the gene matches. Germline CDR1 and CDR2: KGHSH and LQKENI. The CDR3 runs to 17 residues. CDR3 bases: TGTGCCAGCTCACCACCGGATTGGTCAGGGGGTAATGAAAAACTGTTTTTT. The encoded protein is CASSPPDWSGGNEKLFF.

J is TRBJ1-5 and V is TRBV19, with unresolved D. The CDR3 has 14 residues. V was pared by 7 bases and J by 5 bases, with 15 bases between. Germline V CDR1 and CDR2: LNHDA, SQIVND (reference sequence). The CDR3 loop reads CASTLAVSHQPQHF. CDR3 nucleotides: TGTGCCAGTACCCTAGCCGTTTCCCATCAGCCCCAGCATTTT.

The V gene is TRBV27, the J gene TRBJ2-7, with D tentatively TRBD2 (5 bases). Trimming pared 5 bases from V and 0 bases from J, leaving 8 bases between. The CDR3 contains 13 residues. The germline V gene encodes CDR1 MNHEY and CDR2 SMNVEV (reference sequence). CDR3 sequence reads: CASSPGNSYEQYF. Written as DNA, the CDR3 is TGTGCCAGCAGTCCCGGGAACTCCTACGAGCAGTACTTC.

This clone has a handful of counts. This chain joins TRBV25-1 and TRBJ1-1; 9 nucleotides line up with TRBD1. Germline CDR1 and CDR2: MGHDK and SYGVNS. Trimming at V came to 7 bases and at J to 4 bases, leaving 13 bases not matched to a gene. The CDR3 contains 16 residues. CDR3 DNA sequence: TGTGCCAGCAACACTAATCCGGGACAGGGTGCCACTGAAGCTTTCTTT. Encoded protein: CASNTNPGQGATEAFF.

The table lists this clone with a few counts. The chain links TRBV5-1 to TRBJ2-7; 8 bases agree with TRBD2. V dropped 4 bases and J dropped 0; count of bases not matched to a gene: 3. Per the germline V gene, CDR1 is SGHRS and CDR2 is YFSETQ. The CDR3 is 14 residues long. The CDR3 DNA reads TGCGCCAGCAGCGCGGCGGGGGGCTCCTACGAGCAGTACTTC. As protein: CASSAAGGSYEQYF.